This TCR beta chain is drawn from a study of spatial heterogeneity in lung cancer. TCRdb independently ran MiXCR on the 5' RACE reads; one entry per CDR3 protein. The data show over 10,000 distinct CDR3 sequences, around 15% seen once. Trimming took 2 bases from V and 3 from J, leaving 11 bases between them. CDR1 LNHDA and CDR2 SQIVND come from the germline V gene (reference sequence). This CDR3 has 14 residues. This sample's time point: sample taken at primary tumor resection. Whole RNA was taken from tumor, nontumor lung or frozen PBMC; it was then sequenced unsorted. The specimen was PBMCs, collected at surgery. The sequence was collected from a male donor with early-stage non-small cell lung cancer. This chain joins TRBV19 and TRBJ2-7, with D unresolved. CDR3 sequence reads: CASSIRTEFYEQYF. DNA of the CDR3: TGTGCCAGTAGTATAAGGACGGAATTCTACGAGCAGTACTTC.